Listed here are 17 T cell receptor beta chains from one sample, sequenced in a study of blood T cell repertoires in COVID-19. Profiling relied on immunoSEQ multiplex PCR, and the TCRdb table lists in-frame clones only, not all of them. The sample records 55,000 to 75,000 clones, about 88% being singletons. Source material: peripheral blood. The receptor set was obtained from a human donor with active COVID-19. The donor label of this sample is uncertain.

The CDR3 loop reads CASRPLAGAHNEQFF. CDR3 bases: TGTGCCAGCAGGCCCCTCGCGGGAGCACACAATGAGCAGTTCTTC. The V and J genes are TRBV11-2 and TRBJ2-1, with 7 nucleotides matching TRBD2. Per germline, CDR1 SGHAT and CDR2 FQNNGV. The CDR3 contains 15 residues. Trimming removed 6 bases from V and 5 bases from J; junction bases left unmatched: 10.

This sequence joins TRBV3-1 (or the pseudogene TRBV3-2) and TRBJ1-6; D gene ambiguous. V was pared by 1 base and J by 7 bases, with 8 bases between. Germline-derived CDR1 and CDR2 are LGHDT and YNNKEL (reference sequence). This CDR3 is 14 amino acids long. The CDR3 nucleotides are TGTGCCAGCAGCCAAGGACTCCAGAATTCACCCCTCCACTTT. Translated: CASSQGLQNSPLHF.

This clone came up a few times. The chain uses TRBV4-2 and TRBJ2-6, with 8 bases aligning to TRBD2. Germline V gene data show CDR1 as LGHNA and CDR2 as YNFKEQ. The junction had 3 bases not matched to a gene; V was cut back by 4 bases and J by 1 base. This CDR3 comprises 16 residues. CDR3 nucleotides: TGTGCCAGCAGCCCAACGGGGGGGTCTGGGGCCAACGTCCTGACTTTC. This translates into CASSPTGGSGANVLTF.

The DNA of the CDR3 is TGTGCCTGGCCTCTAGAGTGCCAAGAGACCCAGTACTTC. Residues: CAWPLECQETQYF. The chain employs TRBV30 and TRBJ2-5; D is ambiguous. V lost 5 bases, J lost 1 base, and 11 bases lay in between. Germline V gene lookup returns CDR1 GTSNPN and CDR2 SVGIG (reference sequence). The CDR3 is 13 amino acids.

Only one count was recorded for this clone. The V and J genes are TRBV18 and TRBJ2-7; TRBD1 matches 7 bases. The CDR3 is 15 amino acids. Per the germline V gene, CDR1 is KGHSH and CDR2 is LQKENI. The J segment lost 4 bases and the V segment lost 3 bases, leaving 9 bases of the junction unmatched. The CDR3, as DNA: TGTGCCAGCTCACCGACAGGGATGGTGCTATACGAGCAGTACTTC. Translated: CASSPTGMVLYEQYF. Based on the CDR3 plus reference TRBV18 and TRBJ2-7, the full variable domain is NAGVMQNPRHLVRRRGQEARLRCSPMKGHSHVYWYRQLPEEGLKFMVYLQKENIIDESGMPKERFSAEFPKEGPSILRIQQVVRGDSAAYFCASSPTGMVLYEQYFGPGTRLTVT.

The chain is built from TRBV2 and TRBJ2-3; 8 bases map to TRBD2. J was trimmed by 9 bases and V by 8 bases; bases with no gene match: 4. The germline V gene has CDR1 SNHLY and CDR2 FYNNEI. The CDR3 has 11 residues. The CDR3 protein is CASGTGGTQYF. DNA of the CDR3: TGTGCCAGCGGTACGGGGGGGACGCAGTATTTT.

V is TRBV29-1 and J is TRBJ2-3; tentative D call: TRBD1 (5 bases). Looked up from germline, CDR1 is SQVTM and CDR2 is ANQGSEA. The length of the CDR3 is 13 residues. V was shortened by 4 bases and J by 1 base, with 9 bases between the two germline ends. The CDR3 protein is CSVAQGGTDTQYF. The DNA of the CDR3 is TGCAGCGTTGCTCAAGGGGGCACAGATACGCAGTATTTT.

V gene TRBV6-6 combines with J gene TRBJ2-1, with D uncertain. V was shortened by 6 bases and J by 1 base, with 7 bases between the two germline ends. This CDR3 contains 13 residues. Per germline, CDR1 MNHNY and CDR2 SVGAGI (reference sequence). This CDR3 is CASRFLSYNEQFF. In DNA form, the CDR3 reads TGTGCCAGCAGGTTCTTATCCTACAATGAGCAGTTCTTC.

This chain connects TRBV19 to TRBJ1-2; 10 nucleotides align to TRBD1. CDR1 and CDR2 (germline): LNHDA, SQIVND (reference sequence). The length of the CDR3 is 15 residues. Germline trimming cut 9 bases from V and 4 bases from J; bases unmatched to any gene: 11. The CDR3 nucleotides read TGTGCCAGCCGGGACAGGGGAGTTGGTGGCTATGGCTACACCTTC. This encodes CASRDRGVGGYGYTF.

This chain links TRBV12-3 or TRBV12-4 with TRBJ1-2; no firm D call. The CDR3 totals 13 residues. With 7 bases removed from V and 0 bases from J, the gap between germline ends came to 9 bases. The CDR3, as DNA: TGTGCCAGCAATGACGGGTCTAACTATGGCTACACCTTC. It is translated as CASNDGSNYGYTF.

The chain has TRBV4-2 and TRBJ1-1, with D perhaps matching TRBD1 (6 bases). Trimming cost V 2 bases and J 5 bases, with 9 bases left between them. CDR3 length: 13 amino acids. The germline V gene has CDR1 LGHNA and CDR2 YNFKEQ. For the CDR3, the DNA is TGTGCCAGCAGCCAACCCGGACAGACTGAAGCTTTCTTT. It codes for CASSQPGQTEAFF.

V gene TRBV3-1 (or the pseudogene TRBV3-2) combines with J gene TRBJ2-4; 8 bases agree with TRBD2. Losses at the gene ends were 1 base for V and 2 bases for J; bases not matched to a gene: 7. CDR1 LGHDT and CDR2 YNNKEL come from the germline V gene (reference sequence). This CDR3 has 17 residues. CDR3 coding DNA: TGTGCCAGCAGCCAAGGGGCGGGGGGCGTTTCCAAAAACATTCAGTACTTC. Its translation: CASSQGAGGVSKNIQYF.

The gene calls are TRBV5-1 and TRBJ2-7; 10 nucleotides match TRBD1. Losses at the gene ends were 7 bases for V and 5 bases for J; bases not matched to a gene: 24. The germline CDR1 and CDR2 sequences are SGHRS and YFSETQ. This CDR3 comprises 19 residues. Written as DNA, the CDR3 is TGCGCCAGCGCGAGGTCCCCGGGGACAGGGGATGATAAGCTGAACGAGCAGTACTTC. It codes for CASARSPGTGDDKLNEQYF.

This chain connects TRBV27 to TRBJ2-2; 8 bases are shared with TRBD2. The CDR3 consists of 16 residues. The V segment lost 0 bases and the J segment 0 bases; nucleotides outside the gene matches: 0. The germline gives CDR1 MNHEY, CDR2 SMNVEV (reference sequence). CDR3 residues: CASSLSLAANTGELFF. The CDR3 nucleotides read TGTGCCAGCAGTTTATCACTAGCGGCGAACACCGGGGAGCTGTTTTTT.

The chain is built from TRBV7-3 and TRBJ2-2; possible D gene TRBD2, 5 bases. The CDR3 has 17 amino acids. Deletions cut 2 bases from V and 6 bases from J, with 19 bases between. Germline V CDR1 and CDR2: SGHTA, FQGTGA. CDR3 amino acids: CASSLYAAGGGPGELFF. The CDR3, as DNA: TGTGCCAGCAGCTTATACGCGGCGGGTGGCGGTCCCGGGGAGCTGTTTTTT.

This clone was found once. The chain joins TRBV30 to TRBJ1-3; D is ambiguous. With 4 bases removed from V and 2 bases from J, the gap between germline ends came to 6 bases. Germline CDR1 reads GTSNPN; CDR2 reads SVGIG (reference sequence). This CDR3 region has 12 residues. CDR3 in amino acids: CAWKRAGNTIYF. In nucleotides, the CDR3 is TGTGCCTGGAAGAGAGCTGGAAACACCATATATTTT.

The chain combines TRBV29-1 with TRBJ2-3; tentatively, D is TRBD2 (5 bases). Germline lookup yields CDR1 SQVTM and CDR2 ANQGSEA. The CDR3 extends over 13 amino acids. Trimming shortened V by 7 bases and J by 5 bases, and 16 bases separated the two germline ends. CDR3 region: CSGSLQEGDTQYF. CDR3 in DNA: TGCAGCGGAAGTCTCCAAGAGGGAGATACGCAGTATTTT.